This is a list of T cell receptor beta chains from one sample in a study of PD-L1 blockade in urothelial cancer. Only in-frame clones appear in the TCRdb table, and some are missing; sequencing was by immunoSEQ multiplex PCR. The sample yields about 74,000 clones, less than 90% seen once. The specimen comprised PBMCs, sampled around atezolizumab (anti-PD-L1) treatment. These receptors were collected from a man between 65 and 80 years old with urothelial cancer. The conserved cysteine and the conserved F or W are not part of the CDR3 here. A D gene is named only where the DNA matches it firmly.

CDR3: ASSFSRDTEAF
length: 11
D: NA
V: TRBV7-9

CDR3: ASSSRAFGTGGYNEQF
length: 16
D: TRBD1
V: TRBV7-2

CDR3: ASSLQGANQPQH
length: 12
D: NA
V: TRBV5-5

CDR3: ASSQRDTRADTQY
length: 13
D: NA
V: TRBV4-1

CDR3: ASSRQGNRNIQY
length: 12
D: TRBD1
V: TRBV28

CDR3: ASSLSGYGEAF
length: 11
D: NA
V: TRBV27

CDR3: ASTSPGQGYEQY
length: 12
D: TRBD1
V: TRBV28

CDR3: ASSSNFLEQY
length: 10
D: NA
V: TRBV7-2

CDR3: ASSDWTGTYNEQF
length: 13
D: TRBD1
V: TRBV2

CDR3: ASSQSGVAGAYEQY
length: 14
D: TRBD2
V: TRBV23-1

CDR3: ASRKLAGGTDTQY
length: 13
D: TRBD2
V: TRBV5-1

CDR3: ASSLRGGAQF
length: 10
D: NA
V: TRBV7-3

CDR3: ASSLGSGAYEQY
length: 12
D: NA
V: TRBV5-1

CDR3: ASSLYQANYEQY
length: 12
D: NA
V: TRBV11-2

CDR3: ASSLGLLKYEQY
length: 12
D: TRBD2
V: TRBV28